What follows are 25 T cell receptor beta chains derived from one specimen sequenced in a study of T cells in localized non-small cell lung cancer. Generated by immunoSEQ multiplex PCR, the TCRdb table keeps only in-frame clones and is missing some. Here the sample spans roughly 40,000 clones, over 70% being singletons. Specimen: peripheral blood, collected before any cancer treatment. The origin of the receptors is a woman aged 35 to 75 with stage I lung adenocarcinoma.

The rearrangement joins TRBV28 to TRBJ1-2, with a tentative D call TRBD1 (6 bases). The CDR3 spans 12 residues. Germline CDR1 and CDR2: MDHEN and SYDVKM. The germline V and J ends were trimmed by 7 bases and 8 bases, with 14 bases remaining between them. The CDR3 is CASTTGIDGYTF. The CDR3 bases are TGTGCCAGCACAACAGGGATCGACGGCTACACCTTC.

Only a few counts were recorded for this clone. The chain joins TRBV7-3 to TRBJ2-3, with D uncertain. V dropped 3 bases and J dropped 4 bases, with 11 bases sitting between them. There are 14 residues in the CDR3. Germline V gene sequence: CDR1 SGHTA, CDR2 FQGTGA. CDR3 DNA sequence: TGTGCCAGCAGCTTGGCCCCCGGAGCAGATACGCAGTATTTT. Its translation is CASSLAPGADTQYF. Full variable domain (remainder filled in from reference TRBV7-3 and TRBJ2-3): GAGVSQTPSNKVTEKGKYVELRCDPISGHTALYWYRQSLGQGPEFLIYFQGTGAADDSGLPNDRFFAVRPEGSVSTLKIQRTERGDSAVYLCASSLAPGADTQYFGPGTRLTVL.

This sequence joins TRBV7-6 and TRBJ2-2; D gene unclear. This CDR3 comprises 14 residues. The V gene lost 0 bases and the J gene lost 5 bases, with 7 bases spanning the gap. Germline V gene data show CDR1 as SGHVS and CDR2 as FNYEAQ. This CDR3 is CASSLAYGTGELFF. In DNA form, the CDR3 reads TGTGCCAGCAGCTTAGCGTACGGGACCGGGGAGCTGTTTTTT. The whole variable domain, remainder taken from reference TRBV7-6 and TRBJ2-2, is GAGVSQSPRYKVTKRGQDVALRCDPISGHVSLYWYRQALGQGPEFLTYFNYEAQQDKSGLPNDRFSAERPEGSISTLTIQRTEQRDSAMYRCASSLAYGTGELFFGEGSRLTVL.

This sequence joins TRBV9 and TRBJ2-2; D is unresolved. V dropped 2 bases and J dropped 0 bases, with 5 bases sitting between them. Germline CDR1 and CDR2: SGDLS and YYNGEE. This CDR3 comprises 14 residues. The CDR3 spells CASSVLANTGELFF. The CDR3, as DNA: TGTGCCAGCAGCGTCCTCGCGAACACCGGGGAGCTGTTTTTT.

The chain uses TRBV7-6 and TRBJ2-1, with 7 nucleotides matching TRBD2. Germline-derived CDR1 and CDR2 are SGHVS and FNYEAQ. V lost 2 bases and J lost 5; bases outside the gene matches: 9. The CDR3 has 16 residues. The CDR3 loop reads CASSLIDGTTHNEQFF. Here the CDR3 DNA reads TGTGCCAGCAGCTTAATAGACGGGACTACTCACAATGAGCAGTTCTTC.

The rearrangement joins TRBV15 to TRBJ2-7; no clear D gene. The CDR3 has 14 residues. V shed 1 base and J shed 6 bases, with 13 bases lying between them. Germline assignment: CDR1 LNHNV and CDR2 YYDKDF (reference sequence). For the CDR3, the DNA is TGTGCCACCAGCAGAGGGGCAGGTTTGATCGAGCAGTACTTC. This gives the protein CATSRGAGLIEQYF.

The chain is built from TRBV7-2 and TRBJ2-5; the D gene is possibly TRBD2 (6 bases). V was shortened by 8 bases and J by 5 bases, with 15 bases between the two germline ends. Germline V gene data show CDR1 as SGHTA and CDR2 as FQGNSA. The CDR3 is 13 residues long. The CDR3 DNA reads as TGTGCCAGCGTCTTTAGCGGTGGGGAGACCCAGTACTTC. Residues: CASVFSGGETQYF. The variable domain in full, with the rest retrieved from reference TRBV7-2 and TRBJ2-5, is GAGVSQSPSNKVTEKGKDVELRCDPISGHTALYWYRQSLGQGLEFLIYFQGNSAPDKSGLPSDRFSAERTGGSVSTLTIQRTQQEDSAVYLCASVFSGGETQYFGPGTRLLVL.

Only one count was recorded for this clone. The chain joins TRBV29-1 to TRBJ2-1; D unclear. The CDR3 extends over 11 amino acids. The germline gives CDR1 SQVTM, CDR2 ANQGSEA. The V and J ends lost 2 bases and 3 bases respectively, with 2 bases between them. The CDR3, as DNA: TGCAGCGTTGAAATCTACAATGAGCAGTTCTTC. The encoded protein is CSVEIYNEQFF.

The chain is built from TRBV28 and TRBJ2-5; D remains ambiguous. This CDR3 has 14 amino acids. Deletions cut 5 bases from V and 10 bases from J, with 20 bases between. Germline V gene data show CDR1 as MDHEN and CDR2 as SYDVKM. This CDR3 reads CASSGMTRKRDQYF. The CDR3 bases are TGTGCCAGCAGTGGAATGACGAGGAAGAGAGACCAGTACTTC.

The chain is built from TRBV7-2 and TRBJ1-1; TRBD1 aligns across 7 bases. The CDR3 length is 14 residues. Unmatched junction bases numbered 6, after V lost 8 bases and J lost 0 bases. Per germline, CDR1 SGHTA and CDR2 FQGNSA. CDR3 bases: TGTGCCAGCGGAAGGGACAGCCTGAACACTGAAGCTTTCTTT. It is translated as CASGRDSLNTEAFF.

This clone showed up just a few times. The chain joins TRBV2 to TRBJ1-5; D unclear. The CDR3 has 15 residues. CDR1 is SNHLY, CDR2 FYNNEI, per germline. Between the trimmed V and J ends, which lost 1 base and 4 bases, there was a span of 11 bases. The CDR3, as DNA: TGTGCCAGCAGTGAAGAAGCAGGTTCAAATCAGCCCCAGCATTTT. This codes for CASSEEAGSNQPQHF.

The chain employs TRBV18 and TRBJ1-2; D uncertain. Germline assignment: CDR1 KGHSH and CDR2 LQKENI. V shed 3 bases and J shed 0 bases, with 8 bases lying between them. The CDR3 is made up of 14 amino acids. In DNA form, the CDR3 reads TGTGCCAGCTCACCCGCGGAGTCTAACTATGGCTACACCTTC. Translation: CASSPAESNYGYTF.

This rearrangement joins TRBV6-1 to TRBJ1-6; D is unclear. The V and J ends lost 7 bases and 0 bases respectively, with 7 bases between them. Germline V gene lookup returns CDR1 MNHNS and CDR2 SASEGT. The CDR3 has 14 amino acids. The CDR3 region has the DNA TGTGCCAGCACTGGCCGCTCCTATAATTCACCCCTCCACTTT. It is translated as CASTGRSYNSPLHF.

The rearrangement uses TRBV18 and TRBJ1-1; 12 bases are shared with TRBD1. The trim removed 2 bases at V and 10 bases at J, leaving 5 bases unmatched. Germline V lookup: CDR1 KGHSH, CDR2 LQKENI. CDR3 length: 14 amino acids. CDR3 sequence: CASSPVPGQGAAFF. Written as DNA, the CDR3 is TGTGCCAGCTCACCAGTCCCGGGACAGGGGGCAGCTTTCTTT.

As to this clone: At one end the junction does not follow the germline gene, possibly because of a read error. This chain uses TRBV5-5 with TRBJ2-7; TRBD2 agrees at 11 bases. The CDR3 is made up of 13 amino acids. Germline loops: CDR1 SGHKS, CDR2 YYEKEE (reference sequence). The CDR3 DNA reads as TGTGCCAGCAGCTTGGGCCTAGCGGGAGGTACTAGTTTC. This sequence encodes CASSLGLAGGTSF.

V gene TRBV10-1 combines with J gene TRBJ1-1, with 7 bases fitting TRBD1. Germline CDR1 WNHNN, CDR2 SYGVQD (reference sequence). This CDR3 comprises 15 residues. V lost 7 bases and J lost 0; bases outside the gene matches: 8. CDR3 sequence: CASIHGQAMNTEAFF. The DNA of the CDR3 is TGCGCCAGCATCCACGGACAGGCAATGAACACTGAAGCTTTCTTT.

V gene TRBV10-3 combines with J gene TRBJ2-7; 7 nucleotides match TRBD1. J was trimmed by 6 bases and V by 2 bases; bases with no gene match: 10. From germline, CDR1 is ENHRY and CDR2 SYGVKD. The CDR3 covers 15 residues. CDR3 sequence reads: CAISEPGQVLSEQYF. CDR3 sequence (DNA): TGTGCCATCAGTGAGCCAGGACAGGTGTTGAGCGAGCAGTACTTC.

The rearrangement joins TRBV25-1 to TRBJ1-1, with D unresolved. Germline CDR1 reads MGHDK; CDR2 reads SYGVNS. The CDR3 is made up of 12 amino acids. Trimming left V 0 bases short and J 11 bases short, with 10 bases between. The CDR3: CASSEYWRMAFF. CDR3 bases: TGTGCCAGCAGTGAATATTGGAGGATGGCTTTCTTT.

The chain uses TRBV5-5 and TRBJ1-1; 8 bases agree with TRBD1. CDR1 and CDR2 (germline): SGHKS, YYEKEE (reference sequence). The length of the CDR3 is 13 residues. V lost 6 bases and J lost 4; bases outside the gene matches: 5. The CDR3 is CASTPTGATEAFF. For the CDR3, the DNA is TGTGCCAGCACCCCGACAGGGGCCACTGAAGCTTTCTTT.

V and J are TRBV6-4 and TRBJ2-1; 8 positions match TRBD2. Trimming cost V 6 bases and J 8 bases; bases outside gene matches: 15. The length of the CDR3 is 16 residues. The germline V gene has CDR1 MRHNA and CDR2 SNTAGT. The CDR3 DNA reads TGTGCCAGCAGCCATTCCGTTAGCGGGGCCTTCGATGAGCAGTTCTTC. It is translated as CASSHSVSGAFDEQFF.

This clone was seen once. The rearrangement joins TRBV4-1 to TRBJ2-1; 9 nucleotides agree with TRBD2. Trimming cost V 7 bases and J 8 bases; bases outside gene matches: 12. The CDR3 has 15 residues. Germline lookup yields CDR1 MGHRA and CDR2 YSYEKL. The chain's CDR3 is CASNDLAGVRDEQFF. Here the CDR3 DNA reads TGCGCCAGCAACGATTTAGCGGGAGTTAGAGATGAGCAGTTCTTC.

The V gene is TRBV5-1, the J gene TRBJ2-7, with 9 bases fitting TRBD1. Germline V CDR1 and CDR2: SGHRS, YFSETQ. V dropped 5 bases and J dropped 6; count of bases not matched to a gene: 6. This CDR3 comprises 13 residues. The CDR3 protein is CASSQGQGGEQYF. DNA for the CDR3: TGCGCCAGCAGTCAGGGACAGGGAGGCGAGCAGTACTTC.

This chain joins TRBV6-8 and TRBJ2-3; TRBD2 matches at 10 bases. V was pared by 4 bases and J by 5 bases, with 15 bases of the junction left unmatched. The CDR3 has 18 amino acids. In germline, CDR1 is MNHGY, CDR2 SAAAGT. The CDR3, as DNA: TGTGCCAGCAGTTCCCCGTCGAGCGGGAGGGGTCGTAGAGATACGCAGTATTTT. Amino acids: CASSSPSSGRGRRDTQYF.

The CDR3 here is CAWSPRISGDEQYF. For the CDR3, the DNA is TGTGCCTGGAGCCCCCGGATAAGCGGAGACGAGCAGTACTTC. V usage is TRBV30 and J usage is TRBJ2-7; a possible D gene is TRBD2 (5 bases). This CDR3 comprises 14 residues. In germline, CDR1 is GTSNPN, CDR2 SVGIG (reference sequence). V lost 3 bases and J 5 bases, leaving 17 bases between the germline ends.

V and J are TRBV28 and TRBJ1-1, with 7 positions matching TRBD1. J lost 0 bases, V lost 4 bases, and 5 bases had no gene match. The CDR3 consists of 15 residues. The germline gives CDR1 MDHEN, CDR2 SYDVKM. The CDR3 bases are TGTGCCAGCAGTTCCCGGACAGGATTGAACACTGAAGCTTTCTTT. Residues: CASSSRTGLNTEAFF.